The present entry profiles one T cell receptor (beta chain) with its context. The sample belongs to a study of cytomegalovirus exposure and HLA in healthy donors. Germline V lookup: CDR1 SGHTS, CDR2 YDEGEE. CDR3 length: 14 residues. Trimming removed 3 bases from V and 7 bases from J, with 13 bases in between. PCR primers comprised 60 Vbeta and 13 Jbeta primers. Repertoires were generated with immunoSEQ multiplex PCR, while TCRdb's copy carries only in-frame clones and drops some. The sample includes roughly 130,000 clones, roughly 82% of them seen just once. Material: PBMCs. This TCR was sampled from a male donor in good health and CMV-seropositive. The V gene is TRBV5-8, the J gene TRBJ1-4; D uncertain. In DNA form, the CDR3 reads TGTGCCAGCAGCTCGCCGGGTTTGGGTGAAAAACTGTTTTTT. Its translation is CASSSPGLGEKLFF. The full variable domain, rest sourced from reference TRBV5-8 and TRBJ1-4, is EAGVTQSPTHLIKTRGQQATLRCSPISGHTSVYWYQQALGLGLQFLLWYDEGEERNRGNFPPRFSGRQFPNYSSELNVNALELEDSALYLCASSSPGLGEKLFFGSGTQLSVL.